A selection of T cell receptor beta chains follows, all from one sample in a study of beta chain features in type 1 diabetes. The data were produced by immunoSEQ multiplex PCR, yet TCRdb's version contains in-frame clones alone and is incomplete. The sample gives some 150,000 clones, more than 9% of which show up once; under 1.5% is in the top ten. Material: naive CD4+ T cells from blood. Receptors originate from a man between 18 and 29 years old in good health. CDR3s include the opening cysteine and the closing phenylalanine or tryptophan. A D gene is named only where the DNA matches it firmly. Not all rows give a size; the values are once, few, many and, for expanded clones, a class.

D gene | J gene | clone size | V gene | CDR3 protein | CDR3 DNA
. | TRBJ1-5 | few | TRBV4-1 | CASSPAGGLQPQHF | TGCGCCAGCAGCCCCGCGGGGGGGCTTCAGCCCCAGCATTTT
TRBD2 | TRBJ2-1 | . | TRBV7-2 | CASSAGLAGGGNEQFF | TGTGCCAGCAGCGCCGGACTAGCGGGGGGGGGCAATGAGCAGTTCTTC
. | TRBJ1-5 | . | TRBV14 | CASSQESVSSNQPQHF | TGTGCCAGCAGCCAAGAATCTGTCTCTAGCAATCAGCCCCAGCATTTT
. | TRBJ1-2 | few | TRBV19 | CASSIDRRETYGYTF | TGTGCCAGTAGTATAGATCGCAGGGAAACCTATGGCTACACCTTC
. | TRBJ2-3 | . | TRBV5-1 | CASSRVGGQSDTQYF | TGCGCCAGCAGCCGCGTCGGGGGGCAATCAGATACGCAGTATTTT
TRBD2 | TRBJ2-5 | . | TRBV7-8 | CASSNSGLDQETQYF | TGTGCCAGCAGCAACTCGGGACTAGATCAAGAGACCCAGTACTTC
TRBD1 | TRBJ1-1 | few | TRBV9 | CASSVQGADEAFF | TGTGCCAGCAGCGTACAGGGGGCGGATGAAGCTTTCTTT
. | TRBJ1-5 | . | TRBV30 | CAWSVIGGSQPQHF | TGTGCCTGGAGTGTCATTGGAGGGAGCCAGCCCCAGCATTTT
TRBD1 | TRBJ2-7 | . | TRBV30 | CAWTGTVKVYEQYF | TGTGCCTGGACCGGGACAGTTAAGGTCTACGAGCAGTACTTC
. | TRBJ1-5 | few | TRBV30 | CAWTGTLGQPQHF | TGTGCCTGGACCGGGACATTAGGTCAGCCCCAGCATTTT
. | TRBJ1-2 | . | TRBV19 | CASSIAAGQLLNYGYTF | TGTGCCAGTAGTATAGCCGCGGGGCAGCTTCTTAACTATGGCTACACCTTC
. | TRBJ2-3 | many | TRBV30 | CAWRTRSTDTQYF | TGTGCCTGGAGGACACGGAGCACAGATACGCAGTATTTT
TRBD1 | TRBJ1-1 | many | TRBV30 | CAWGQGNTEAFF | TGTGCCTGGGGACAGGGTAACACTGAAGCTTTCTTT
. | TRBJ1-6 | . | TRBV19 | CATSLSYNSPLHF | TGTGCCACCTCGTTATCCTATAATTCACCCCTCCACTTT
. | TRBJ2-2 | many | TRBV7-9 | CASRDTNTGELFF | TGTGCCAGCCGGGACACAAACACCGGGGAGCTGTTTTTT
TRBD2 | TRBJ2-1 | few | TRBV5-1 | CASSPSGGASEQFF | TGCGCCAGCAGTCCTAGCGGGGGGGCGTCTGAGCAGTTCTTC
TRBD2 | TRBJ2-3 | . | TRBV7-2 | CASSQTSGDGRNTQYF | TGTGCCAGCAGTCAGACTAGCGGGGACGGCCGGAATACGCAGTATTTT